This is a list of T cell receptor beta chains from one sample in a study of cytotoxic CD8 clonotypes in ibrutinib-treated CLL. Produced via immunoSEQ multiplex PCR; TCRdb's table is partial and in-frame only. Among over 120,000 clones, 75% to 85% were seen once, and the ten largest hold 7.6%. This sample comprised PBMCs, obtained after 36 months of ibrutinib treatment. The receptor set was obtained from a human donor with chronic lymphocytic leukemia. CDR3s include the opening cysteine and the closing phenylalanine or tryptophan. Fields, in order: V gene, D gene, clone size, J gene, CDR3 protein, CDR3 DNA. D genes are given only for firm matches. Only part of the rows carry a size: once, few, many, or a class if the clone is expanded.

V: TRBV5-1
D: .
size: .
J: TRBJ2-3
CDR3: CASSLGSTDTQYF
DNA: TGCGCCAGCAGCTTAGGAAGCACAGATACGCAGTATTTT

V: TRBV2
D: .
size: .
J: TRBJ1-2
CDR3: CASSEGVGARRYGYTF
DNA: TGTGCCAGCAGTGAAGGGGTGGGGGCCCGTAGGTATGGCTACACCTTC

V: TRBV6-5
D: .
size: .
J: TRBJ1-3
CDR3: CASSYGHSSGNTIYF
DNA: TGTGCCAGCAGTTACGGGCACAGCTCTGGAAACACCATATATTTT

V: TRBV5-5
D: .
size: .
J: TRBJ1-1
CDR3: CASSLGALNTEAFF
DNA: TGTGCCAGCAGCTTGGGGGCCTTGAACACTGAAGCTTTCTTT

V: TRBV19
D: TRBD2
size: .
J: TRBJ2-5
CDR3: CASSMWGILSGDKETQYF
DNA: TGTGCCAGTAGTATGTGGGGAATTCTTAGCGGGGACAAAGAGACCCAGTACTTC

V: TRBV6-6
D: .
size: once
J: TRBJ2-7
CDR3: CASSYSREVGEQYF
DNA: TGTGCCAGCAGTTACTCAAGGGAAGTAGGCGAGCAGTACTTC

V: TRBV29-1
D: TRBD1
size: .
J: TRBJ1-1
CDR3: CSVGMGTGVVGEAFF
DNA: TGCAGCGTTGGAATGGGGACAGGGGTTGTGGGTGAAGCTTTCTTT

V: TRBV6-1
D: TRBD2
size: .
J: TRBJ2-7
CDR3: CASSGGTSGRGYEQYF
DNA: TGTGCCAGCAGTGGGGGGACTAGCGGGAGAGGCTACGAGCAGTACTTC

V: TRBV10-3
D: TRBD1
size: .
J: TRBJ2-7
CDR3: CATGSGQHYEQYF
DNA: TGTGCAACAGGGTCGGGACAGCACTACGAGCAGTACTTC

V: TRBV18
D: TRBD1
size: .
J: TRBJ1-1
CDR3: CASSQQGAGTEAFF
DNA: TGTGCCAGCTCACAACAGGGGGCAGGCACTGAAGCTTTCTTT

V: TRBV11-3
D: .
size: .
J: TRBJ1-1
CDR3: CASSLWGGAEAFF
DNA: TGTGCCAGCAGCTTGTGGGGGGGCGCTGAAGCTTTCTTT

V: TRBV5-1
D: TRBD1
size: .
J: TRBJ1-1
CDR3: CASSYSTGSTEAFF
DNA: TGCGCCAGCAGCTATTCGACAGGGAGCACTGAAGCTTTCTTT

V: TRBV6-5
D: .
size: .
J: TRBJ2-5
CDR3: CASRTWGRETQYF
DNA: TGTGCCAGCAGAACGTGGGGGCGGGAGACCCAGTACTTC

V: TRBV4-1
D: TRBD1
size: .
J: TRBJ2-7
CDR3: CASSPGQGEYEQYF
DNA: TGCGCCAGCAGCCCCGGACAGGGGGAGTACGAGCAGTACTTC

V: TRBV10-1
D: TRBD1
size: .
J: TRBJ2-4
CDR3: CASSTGTGSKNIQYF
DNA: TGCGCCAGCAGTACCGGGACAGGGTCCAAAAACATTCAGTACTTC

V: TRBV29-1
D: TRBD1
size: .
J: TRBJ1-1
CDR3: CSVDEGATEAFF
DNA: TGCAGCGTTGACGAGGGGGCCACTGAAGCTTTCTTT

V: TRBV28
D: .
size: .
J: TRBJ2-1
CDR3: CASSPWGLGSYNEQFF
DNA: TGTGCCAGCAGCCCCTGGGGGCTAGGCTCCTACAATGAGCAGTTCTTC

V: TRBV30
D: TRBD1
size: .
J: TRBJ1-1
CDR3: CAWNRDSLEAFF
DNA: TGTGCCTGGAACCGGGACAGCCTTGAAGCTTTCTTT

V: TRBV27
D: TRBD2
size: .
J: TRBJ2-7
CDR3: CASRHTTSGRAGEQYF
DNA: TGTGCCAGCAGGCATACGACTAGCGGGAGGGCCGGCGAGCAGTACTTC

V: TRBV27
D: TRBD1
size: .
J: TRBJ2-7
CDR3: CASSLGTGRSDEQYF
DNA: TGTGCCAGCAGTTTAGGGACAGGTCGAAGCGACGAGCAGTACTTC

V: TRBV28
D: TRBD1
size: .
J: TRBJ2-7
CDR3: CASDGPPGGYEQYF
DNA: TGTGCCAGCGATGGGCCCCCAGGGGGCTACGAGCAGTACTTC

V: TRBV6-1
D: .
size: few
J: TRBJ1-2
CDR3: CASSLDGGGYGYTF
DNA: TGTGCCAGCAGCCTCGATGGAGGGGGCTATGGCTACACCTTC

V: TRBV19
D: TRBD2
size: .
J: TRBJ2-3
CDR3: CASSISLAEPTDTQYF
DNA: TGTGCCAGTAGTATTTCACTAGCGGAGCCCACAGATACGCAGTATTTT

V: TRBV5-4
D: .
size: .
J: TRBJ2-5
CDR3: CASSPEGGRETQYF
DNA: TGTGCCAGCAGCCCGGAGGGGGGACGGGAGACCCAGTACTTC

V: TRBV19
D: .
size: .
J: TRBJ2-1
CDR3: CASSPRTANFFNEQFF
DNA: TGTGCCAGTAGCCCTCGGACAGCTAATTTTTTCAATGAGCAGTTCTTC

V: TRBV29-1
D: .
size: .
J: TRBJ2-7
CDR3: CSVGAQSSYEQYF
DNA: TGCAGCGTTGGGGCGCAGAGCTCCTACGAGCAGTACTTC